This TCR beta chain came from a study of cytomegalovirus exposure and HLA in healthy donors. The PCR had 60 Vbeta and 13 Jbeta primers. Only in-frame clones appear in the TCRdb table, and some are missing; sequencing was by immunoSEQ multiplex PCR. The sample has about 120,000 clones; the top ten hold 5.5% to 8%. Study findings and constraints: Cytomegalovirus association was assigned to approximately 160 TCR beta chains. Being indistinguishable, some V segments were excluded, TRBV6-2 and TRBV6-3 among them. For TCR beta chains, V- and J-gene trimming was later linked to a missense DCLRE1C variant.

The CDR3 totals 17 residues. The junction had 14 bases not matched to a gene; V was cut back by 4 bases and J by 8 bases. The germline V gene encodes CDR1 SGHNT and CDR2 YYREEE (reference sequence). Regarding this clone: Its target is not known.

Sequencing was done on a sample of PBMCs. The rearrangement uses TRBV5-4 and TRBJ2-1; 11 bases are a match to TRBD2. This receptor was taken from a man aged 40-55 years in good health and CMV-seropositive. In nucleotides, the CDR3 is TGTGCCAGCAGCATACCGGGACTAGCGGTCGAGAGAGATGAGCAGTTCTTC. This codes for CASSIPGLAVERDEQFF.